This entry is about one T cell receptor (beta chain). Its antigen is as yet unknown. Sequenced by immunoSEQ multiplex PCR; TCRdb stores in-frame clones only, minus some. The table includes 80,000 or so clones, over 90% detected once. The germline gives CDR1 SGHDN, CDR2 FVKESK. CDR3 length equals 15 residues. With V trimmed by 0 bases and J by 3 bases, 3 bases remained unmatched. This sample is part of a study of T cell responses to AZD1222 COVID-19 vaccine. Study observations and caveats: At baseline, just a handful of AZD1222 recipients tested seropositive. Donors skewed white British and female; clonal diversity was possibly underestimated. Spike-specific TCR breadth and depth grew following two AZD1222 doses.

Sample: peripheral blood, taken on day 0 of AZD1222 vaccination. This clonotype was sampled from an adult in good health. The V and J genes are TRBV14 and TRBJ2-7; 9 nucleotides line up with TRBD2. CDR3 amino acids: CASSQESSGIYEQYF. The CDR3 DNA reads TGTGCCAGCAGCCAAGAATCTAGCGGGATCTACGAGCAGTACTTC.